This TCR beta chain emerged from a study of spatial heterogeneity in lung cancer. Study in general: Mean representation of each unique TCR and UMI combination in the raw reads exceeded ten occurrences.

This clonotype occurred many times. TCRdb re-called the 5' RACE reads through MiXCR, storing one row per CDR3 protein. This sample carries roughly 48,000 distinct CDR3 sequences, 5.3% of them seen once, and the ten largest clones take roughly 10%. Specified time point: sample taken at primary tumor resection. The clonotype was recovered from a male donor with early-stage non-small cell lung cancer. The sequenced sample was PBMCs, obtained at surgery.

In nucleotides, the CDR3 is TGCAGTGCTAACCCCGACAGGGTGAGGGGAGGACAGCGGCAAGAGACCCAGTACTTC. Amino acid sequence: CSANPDRVRGGQRQETQYF. This sequence joins TRBV20-1 and TRBJ2-5; perhaps TRBD1 as D (7 bases). Trimming pared 4 bases from V and 2 bases from J, leaving 29 bases between. This CDR3 has 19 amino acids. Germline CDR1 is DFQATT and CDR2 is SNEGSKA (reference sequence).